These 24 T cell receptor beta chains were sequenced from one sample in a study of cytotoxic CD8 clonotypes in ibrutinib-treated CLL. Clones were sequenced by immunoSEQ multiplex PCR, and TCRdb holds only the in-frame ones, with some missing. The sample lists roughly 200,000 clones, about 72% occurring once. The source was PBMCs, collected after 24 months of ibrutinib treatment. Every receptor here comes from a human donor with chronic lymphocytic leukemia.

V and J are TRBV29-1 and TRBJ2-3; TRBD1 agrees at 7 bases. CDR3 length: 14 residues. CDR1 is SQVTM, CDR2 ANQGSEA, per germline. The junction had 9 bases not matched to a gene; V was cut back by 6 bases and J by 3 bases. CDR3: CSVKQGTRTDTQYF. Written as DNA, the CDR3 is TGCAGCGTAAAACAGGGGACCAGGACAGATACGCAGTATTTT.

J is TRBJ2-1 and V is TRBV4-1, with D unresolved. V lost 0 bases to trimming and J lost 1 base, with 13 bases between them. Germline CDR1 is MGHRA and CDR2 is YSYEKL. The CDR3 consists of 17 residues. The CDR3 sequence: CASSQDVHRASYNEQFF. The DNA of the CDR3 is TGCGCCAGCAGCCAAGACGTCCATCGGGCATCCTACAATGAGCAGTTCTTC.

This chain joins TRBV15 and TRBJ2-1; D not certain. V was pared by 0 bases and J by 5 bases, with 8 bases between. CDR3 size: 14 residues. Germline CDR1 and CDR2: LNHNV and YYDKDF (reference sequence). The CDR3 nucleotides read TGTGCCACCAGCAGAGAGAACCAACACAATGAGCAGTTCTTC. Translation: CATSRENQHNEQFF.

This clone was recorded a few times. This chain joins TRBV4-3 and TRBJ1-2; D may be TRBD1 (6 bases). The CDR3 covers 13 residues. From germline, CDR1 is LGHNA and CDR2 YSLEER. Trimming left V 6 bases short and J 6 bases short, with 14 bases between. The CDR3 DNA sequence: TGCGCCAGCAGACCAACAGGGTACGATGGCTACACCTTC. The encoded protein is CASRPTGYDGYTF.

There are a few counts of this clone. The V call is TRBV7-2, the J call TRBJ2-2; 7 bases align to TRBD2. Germline V CDR1 and CDR2: SGHTA, FQGNSA. Trimming at V came to 5 bases and at J to 0 bases, leaving 9 bases not matched to a gene. The CDR3 is 17 amino acids. CDR3 loop: CASSAPLAAPNTGELFF. The DNA for the CDR3 is TGTGCCAGCAGCGCACCTCTAGCGGCCCCGAACACCGGGGAGCTGTTTTTT. Drawing the rest from reference TRBV7-2 and TRBJ2-2, the complete variable domain is GAGVSQSPSNKVTEKGKDVELRCDPISGHTALYWYRQSLGQGLEFLIYFQGNSAPDKSGLPSDRFSAERTGGSVSTLTIQRTQQEDSAVYLCASSAPLAAPNTGELFFGEGSRLTVL.

The V and J genes are TRBV9 and TRBJ2-7, with 7 bases matching TRBD2. V trimming: 0 bases; J trimming: 3 bases; junction bases outside the gene matches: 9. The CDR3 is 16 residues long. CDR1 and CDR2 (germline): SGDLS, YYNGEE. The CDR3 DNA follows: TGTGCCAGCAGCGTAGGTCAGGGCGGGAGAGGCTACGAGCAGTACTTC. Translated: CASSVGQGGRGYEQYF.

The chain couples TRBV18 to TRBJ1-1; D unclear. Trimming cost V 6 bases and J 0 bases, with 11 bases left between them. The CDR3 is made up of 14 amino acids. Germline V gene lookup returns CDR1 KGHSH and CDR2 LQKENI. The CDR3: CASSSTSMNTEAFF. The CDR3 nucleotides read TGTGCCAGCTCCTCGACAAGCATGAACACTGAAGCTTTCTTT.

The chain employs TRBV5-1 and TRBJ1-4; TRBD1 matches at 7 bases. V lost 6 bases, J lost 3 bases, and 5 bases stayed unmatched. CDR1 and CDR2 (germline): SGHRS, YFSETQ. CDR3 size: 14 residues. The CDR3 region has the DNA TGCGCCAGCACTCGGACAGGTGCTAATGAAAAACTGTTTTTT. Translation gives CASTRTGANEKLFF.

V and J are TRBV7-2 and TRBJ2-1; D remains unclear. Per the germline V gene, CDR1 is SGHTA and CDR2 is FQGNSA. The V gene lost 2 bases and the J gene lost 0 bases, with 11 bases spanning the gap. This CDR3 comprises 16 residues. The DNA for the CDR3 is TGTGCCAGCAGCTTACATCGGAGTAGCTCCTACAATGAGCAGTTCTTC. Protein: CASSLHRSSSYNEQFF.

This clone was seen just once. The V gene is TRBV18, the J gene TRBJ1-2; D is unresolved. The CDR3 loop spans 14 amino acids. Germline V gene sequence: CDR1 KGHSH, CDR2 LQKENI. Trimming left V 0 bases short and J 4 bases short, with 9 bases between. CDR3 nucleotide sequence: TGTGCCAGCTCACCACCGGAACGGATCTATGGCTACACCTTC. Translation gives CASSPPERIYGYTF.

The chain employs TRBV5-1 and TRBJ1-2, with 8 positions matching TRBD1. Germline CDR1 SGHRS, CDR2 YFSETQ. The V gene end was trimmed by 2 bases and the J gene end by 6 bases; junction bases not matched to a gene: 15. This CDR3 region has 17 residues. The CDR3 bases are TGCGCCAGCAGCTTTGGACAGGGAGGTGTGGGGGAAAATGGCTACACCTTC. Amino acids: CASSFGQGGVGENGYTF. Full variable domain (remainder filled in from reference TRBV5-1 and TRBJ1-2): KAGVTQTPRYLIKTRGQQVTLSCSPISGHRSVSWYQQTPGQGLQFLFEYFSETQRNKGNFPGRFSGRQFSNSRSEMNVSTLELGDSALYLCASSFGQGGVGENGYTFGSGTRLTVV.

CDR3 region: CASSVAHRGSEQYF. In DNA form, the CDR3 reads TGTGCCAGCAGTGTTGCTCACAGGGGCTCAGAGCAGTACTTC. This chain joins TRBV2 and TRBJ2-7, with 7 bases that match TRBD1. Germline CDR1 SNHLY, CDR2 FYNNEI. V shed 4 bases, J shed 7 bases, and the junction held 10 bases outside the gene matches. The CDR3 runs to 14 residues.

The table lists this clone with a count of one. The chain links TRBV21-1 to TRBJ1-3; the listed D gene, TRBD1, was not tested against the DNA. TRBV21-1 has pseudogene status. The CDR3 extends over 17 amino acids. CDR3 in amino acids: CASSKRWGGRAQNTIYF. CDR3 bases: TGTGCCAGCAGCAAAAGGTGGGGTGGCAGGGCCCAAAACACCATATATTTT.

V gene TRBV20-1 combines with J gene TRBJ1-2; a weak D match, TRBD1 (5 bases). CDR3 length: 10 residues. V was pared by 5 bases and J by 6 bases, with 7 bases between. From germline, CDR1 is DFQATT and CDR2 SNEGSKA (reference sequence). The CDR3 loop is CSAEGNGYTF. The CDR3 nucleotides are TGCAGTGCTGAGGGGAATGGCTACACCTTC.

The V gene is TRBV27, the J gene TRBJ2-1; D tentatively fits TRBD1 or TRBD2 (5 bases each). V lost 2 bases and J lost 3, with 11 bases in between. Germline V lookup: CDR1 MNHEY, CDR2 SMNVEV (reference sequence). The CDR3 has 15 amino acids. The CDR3 nucleotides read TGTGCCAGCAGTTTACGGGGACCCTACTACAATGAGCAGTTCTTC. This translates into CASSLRGPYYNEQFF.

J is TRBJ2-7 and V is TRBV4-3, with 8 bases fitting TRBD2. V lost 1 base and J lost 3; bases outside the gene matches: 5. This CDR3 has 15 residues. The germline V gene has CDR1 LGHNA and CDR2 YSLEER. CDR3 protein: CASSQARSGSYEQYF. The CDR3 DNA sequence: TGCGCCAGCAGCCAAGCCAGAAGCGGGAGCTACGAGCAGTACTTC.

The chain joins TRBV5-1 to TRBJ1-5; no reliable D call. Germline lookup yields CDR1 SGHRS and CDR2 YFSETQ. This CDR3 comprises 13 residues. Trimming removed 4 bases from V and 6 bases from J, with 11 bases in between. The CDR3 DNA reads as TGCGCCAGCAGCACCGACTGGGGTCAGCCCCAGCATTTT. Its translation: CASSTDWGQPQHF.

This clone was seen a few times. The chain employs TRBV7-2 and TRBJ1-2, with D possibly TRBD1 on 6 matching bases. The germline gives CDR1 SGHTA, CDR2 FQGNSA. V was cut by 0 bases and J by 2 bases, with 10 bases left in between. CDR3 length equals 15 residues. Here the CDR3 DNA reads TGTGCCAGCAGCTTAGCAGCAGGGGCCAACTATGGCTACACCTTC. Residues: CASSLAAGANYGYTF. Supplemented by reference TRBV7-2 and TRBJ1-2, the full variable domain reads GAGVSQSPSNKVTEKGKDVELRCDPISGHTALYWYRQSLGQGLEFLIYFQGNSAPDKSGLPSDRFSAERTGGSVSTLTIQRTQQEDSAVYLCASSLAAGANYGYTFGSGTRLTVV.

The genes are TRBV5-4 and TRBJ1-1; D remains ambiguous. The CDR3 length is 13 residues. V lost 0 bases to trimming and J lost 1 base, with 4 bases between them. CDR1 and CDR2 from the germline V gene are SGHNT and YYREEE (reference sequence). The CDR3 here is CASSLDWNTEAFF. In nucleotides, the CDR3 is TGTGCCAGCAGCTTGGATTGGAACACTGAAGCTTTCTTT.

This clone showed up just once. The chain uses TRBV9 and TRBJ1-2; D is unresolved. The CDR3 spans 16 residues. Per germline, CDR1 SGDLS and CDR2 YYNGEE. Trimming pared 3 bases from V and 3 bases from J, leaving 18 bases between. The DNA for the CDR3 is TGTGCCAGCAGCGGATGGGGAGGGAGGTCTGACTATGGCTACACCTTC. Residues: CASSGWGGRSDYGYTF.

As for this clone: Other nucleotide sequences from this sample produce the same CDR3. V and J are TRBV18 and TRBJ2-3; no firm D call. Trimming pared 3 bases from V and 0 bases from J, leaving 1 base between. The germline gives CDR1 KGHSH, CDR2 LQKENI. This CDR3 is built from 12 residues. CDR3 nucleotides: TGTGCCAGCTCACCCAGCACAGATACGCAGTATTTT. Translation: CASSPSTDTQYF.

The chain employs TRBV5-1 and TRBJ1-1; weak D call: TRBD1 (5 bases). The CDR3 consists of 13 residues. The V gene lost 5 bases and the J gene lost 6 bases, with 14 bases spanning the gap. Germline CDR1 SGHRS, CDR2 YFSETQ. CDR3 coding DNA: TGCGCCAGCAGGGTCGGCAGGGCCCCTGAAGCTTTCTTT. Its translation: CASRVGRAPEAFF.

The chain employs TRBV18 and TRBJ1-2; D remains unclear. Germline V lookup: CDR1 KGHSH, CDR2 LQKENI. Trimming shortened V by 0 bases and J by 8 bases, and 19 bases separated the two germline ends. CDR3 size: 16 residues. DNA for the CDR3: TGTGCCAGCTCACCACCACCGGCGTCACCGCGTTACGGCTACACCTTC. Its translation: CASSPPPASPRYGYTF.

The chain joins TRBV19 to TRBJ2-6; 8 positions agree with TRBD1. The V and J ends lost 6 bases and 0 bases, in that order; junction bases with no gene match: 4. CDR3 size: 16 residues. The germline V gene encodes CDR1 LNHDA and CDR2 SQIVND (reference sequence). The CDR3 DNA is TGTGCCAGTAGACACGGACAGGGCTCTGGGGCCAACGTCCTGACTTTC. It encodes CASRHGQGSGANVLTF.